The next 16 T cell receptor beta chains were all read from a single sample in a study of T cell repertoires in cytomegalovirus infection. A single record per CDR3 protein comes from TCRdb applying MiXCR to the reads. The data show roughly 990,000 distinct CDR3 sequences, roughly 30% seen once. These receptors lack a known antigen. Sequenced here: cultured CD8+ T cells from PBMCs, sampled from culture after CMV antigen stimulation. The origin of the receptors is a human donor in good health (CMV status not recorded). Some clones in this sample may be carry-over from other donors' samples.

The CDR3 region is CASSYWVGETQYF. DNA for the CDR3: TGTGCCAGCAGTTATTGGGTTGGAGAGACCCAGTACTTC. V is TRBV6-5 and J is TRBJ2-5; no firm D call. V lost 3 bases and J 4 bases, leaving 9 bases between the germline ends. The CDR3 is 13 residues long. In germline, CDR1 is MNHEY, CDR2 SVGAGI.

There are a few counts of this clonotype. The CDR3 spells CASSSGALRRDTGELFF. The CDR3 nucleotides are TGTGCCAGCAGCTCCGGGGCCCTTAGGCGGGACACCGGGGAGCTGTTTTTT. The rearrangement uses TRBV7-9 and TRBJ2-2; D might be TRBD1 or TRBD2, each matching 5 bases. In germline, CDR1 is SEHNR, CDR2 FQNEAQ (reference sequence). The CDR3 covers 17 residues. V lost 4 bases, J lost 3 bases, and 18 bases lay in between. The complete variable domain, with remaining parts taken from reference TRBV7-9 and TRBJ2-2, reads DTGVSQNPRHKITKRGQNVTFRCDPISEHNRLYWYRQTLGQGPEFLTYFQNEAQLEKSRLLSDRFSAERPKGSFSTLEIQRTEQGDSAMYLCASSSGALRRDTGELFFGEGSRLTVL.

The chain uses TRBV4-1 and TRBJ2-1; the D is unclear. This CDR3 contains 14 residues. With 1 base removed from V and 7 bases from J, the gap between germline ends came to 11 bases. CDR1 and CDR2 (germline): MGHRA, YSYEKL. The CDR3 is CASSQVSIENEQFF. CDR3 coding DNA: TGCGCCAGCAGCCAAGTTAGTATAGAGAATGAGCAGTTCTTC.

The chain recombines TRBV5-4 with TRBJ2-1; 12 bases are shared with TRBD2. The CDR3 runs to 15 residues. After removal of 5 bases from V and 8 bases from J, the junction contained 8 bases not matched to a gene. CDR1 is SGHNT and CDR2 is YYREEE in the germline V gene (reference sequence). CDR3 DNA: TGTGCCAGCAGTTTTACTAGCGGGGGGTTCTATGAGCAGTTCTTC. It specifies CASSFTSGGFYEQFF. Complete variable domain (other parts from reference TRBV5-4 and TRBJ2-1): ETGVTQSPTHLIKTRGQQVTLRCSSQSGHNTVSWYQQALGQGPQFIFQYYREEENGRGNFPPRFSGLQFPNYSSELNVNALELDDSALYLCASSFTSGGFYEQFFGPGTRLTVL.

Only a few counts were recorded for this clonotype. The CDR3: CASSFLAENYNEQFF. The CDR3 bases are TGTGCCAGCAGCTTTCTAGCGGAGAACTACAATGAGCAGTTCTTC. This sequence joins TRBV7-3 and TRBJ2-1, with 7 bases aligning to TRBD2. Losses at the gene ends were 3 bases for V and 3 bases for J; bases not matched to a gene: 5. From germline, CDR1 is SGHTA and CDR2 FQGTGA. The CDR3 covers 15 residues.

This clonotype was detected only a few times. The chain links TRBV7-9 to TRBJ1-4, with D possibly matching TRBD1 (5 bases). CDR3 size: 17 residues. With 3 bases removed from V and 7 bases from J, the gap between germline ends came to 21 bases. The germline CDR1 and CDR2 sequences are SEHNR and FQNEAQ (reference sequence). The CDR3 nucleotides read TGTGCCAGCAGCTTTTCGCGGCAGGGCGACAACTCTGAAAAACTGTTTTTT. Protein: CASSFSRQGDNSEKLFF.

The chain is built from TRBV6-5 and TRBJ2-5; D is ambiguous. V dropped 2 bases and J dropped 5 bases, with 6 bases sitting between them. Germline V CDR1 and CDR2: MNHEY, SVGAGI. The CDR3 spans 12 residues. CDR3 nucleotides: TGTGCCAGCAGTTACCACGGGGAGACCCAGTACTTC. It yields the protein CASSYHGETQYF.

The V gene is TRBV18, the J gene TRBJ2-5, with D perhaps TRBD1 (6 bases). The CDR3 length is 17 residues. Trimming stripped 3 bases from V and 2 bases from J, with 19 bases between. In germline, CDR1 is KGHSH, CDR2 LQKENI. The CDR3 bases are TGTGCCAGCTCACCGGACACGGACAGATGGGGGCAAGAGACCCAGTACTTC. Translating gives CASSPDTDRWGQETQYF.

This clonotype was found a few times. The CDR3 DNA sequence: TGCGCCAGCAGCCAAGATGCACCAGGGGGGAGGACCACTGAAGCTTTCTTT. This encodes CASSQDAPGGRTTEAFF. The rearrangement links TRBV4-1 to TRBJ1-1; 7 nucleotides align to TRBD1. This CDR3 is built from 17 residues. CDR1 and CDR2 (germline): MGHRA, YSYEKL. V lost 0 bases and J lost 4; bases outside the gene matches: 11.

This clonotype was seen a handful of times. This sequence joins TRBV27 and TRBJ1-2; TRBD1 might be the D (6 bases). Germline V gene data show CDR1 as MNHEY and CDR2 as SMNVEV (reference sequence). The V gene lost 3 bases and the J gene lost 4 bases, with 9 bases spanning the gap. The CDR3 has 13 amino acids. CDR3 sequence reads: CASSFNRAYGYTF. The CDR3 DNA follows: TGTGCCAGCAGTTTCAACAGGGCCTATGGCTACACCTTC.

This clonotype was seen a few times. The chain couples TRBV6-2 or TRBV6-3 to TRBJ1-2; 8 nucleotides line up with TRBD1. CDR1 and CDR2 from the germline V gene are MNHEY and SVGEGT. This CDR3 contains 15 residues. With 2 bases clipped from V and 7 bases from J, the junction kept 9 bases outside the gene matches. The CDR3 nucleotides are TGTGCCAGCAGTTACGGACAGGGAGGGTCTCTTGGCTACACCTTC. This encodes CASSYGQGGSLGYTF.

Many counts were recorded for this clonotype. The chain recombines TRBV7-2 with TRBJ2-1; D call uncertain. The V gene lost 5 bases and the J gene lost 6 bases, with 8 bases spanning the gap. CDR1 and CDR2 from the germline V gene are SGHTA and FQGNSA. The CDR3 is made up of 12 amino acids. The CDR3 DNA reads as TGTGCCAGCAGCGTCTGGGGCAATGAGCAGTTCTTC. This encodes CASSVWGNEQFF.

About this clonotype: Sequence at one end of the junction differs from germline and may be a read error. The rearrangement links TRBV7-7 to TRBJ2-1, with D perhaps assigned TRBD1 or TRBD2 (5 bases each). The V gene's germline CDR1 is SSHAT and CDR2 FNYEAQ (reference sequence). The CDR3 totals 15 residues. CDR3 DNA sequence: TGTGCTAGCAGCTTAAGGGACGCACCACTCGATGAGCAGTTCTTC. Protein: CASSLRDAPLDEQFF.

This clonotype was recorded once. CDR3: CASSQDLSSYEQYF. The CDR3 DNA follows: TGCGCCAGCAGCCAAGACTTGTCTTCCTACGAGCAGTACTTC. The chain couples TRBV4-1 to TRBJ2-7; D call uncertain. Trimming took off 0 bases at V and 1 base at J, with 7 bases between the two ends. The CDR3 is made up of 14 amino acids. Germline CDR1 reads MGHRA; CDR2 reads YSYEKL.

This chain uses TRBV12-3 or TRBV12-4 with TRBJ1-4, with TRBD1 matching 10 bases. CDR3 length: 15 residues. With V trimmed by 5 bases and J by 5 bases, 5 bases remained unmatched. DNA of the CDR3: TGTGCCAGCAGTGACCCGGACAGGGGGAATGAAAAACTGTTTTTT. Translated, it gives CASSDPDRGNEKLFF.

This chain connects TRBV28 to TRBJ2-1; 7 bases line up with TRBD1. CDR1 and CDR2 (germline): MDHEN, SYDVKM. The CDR3 has 16 residues. The V segment lost 4 bases and the J segment 5 bases; nucleotides outside the gene matches: 11. DNA for the CDR3: TGTGCCAGCAGTTCGGAGGACAGGCGACAAAACAATGAGCAGTTCTTC. As protein: CASSSEDRRQNNEQFF.